This TCR beta chain was captured in a study of T cell responses to AZD1222 COVID-19 vaccine (dated by TCRdb to the early 2020s). Study-level background: A total of 233 trial participants underwent TCR sequencing, of whom nearly 210 had received two doses of AZD1222 and about 26 had received two doses of the MenACWY control vaccine. Trial participants were enrolled into age subgroups of 18-55, 56-69 and 70-plus years, which contained about 150, 27 and 61 TCR-sequenced participants, respectively. The investigation overall reported the following: Conclusions about previously exposed vaccinees were limited because only six AZD1222 recipients were SARS-CoV-2 seropositive at baseline. Vaccine-associated CD4 TCRs spanned the whole spike protein, with dominant responses in regions 160-218 and 743-854. Because no samples from the day 14 peak response were available, repertoires could be characterized only after the peak T cell response. Participants were mostly white British and included more females than males, and it was suggested by the authors that clonal diversity may have been underestimated. Reportedly, close to half of the unique spike-specific TCRs recognized epitopes lying outside the regions that are mutated in the B.1.351 and B.1.1.7 variants. The 56-69-year group was small, and its depth increase did not reach significance, likely because of low power. After two AZD1222 doses, both the breadth and the depth of spike-specific TCRs were significantly higher than at day 0 and than in MenACWY recipients.

What this sample's time point label stands for: baseline before first vaccination. According to the study, the label for this sample's treatment or condition signals: meningococcal conjugate vaccine given as trial control. The vaccinee samples were drawn from two UK trials, COV001 and COV002, one of which was a single-blind randomized controlled phase 2/3 trial testing AZD1222 (ChAdOx1 nCoV-19) in healthy adults. For TCRbeta chain sequencing, PBMC samples were collected from trial participants at day 0 and at day 28 after the second dose. The CDR3 regions of human TCRbeta chains were subjected to immunosequencing. From the authors' description of their analysis: TCRs in the repertoires were matched against a reference library of SARS-CoV-2-specific TCRs that had been generated with the MIRA antigen-specificity platform. Breadth was defined as the fraction of unique TCRs that were SARS-CoV-2-associated, and depth was defined as the fraction of total T cells that were SARS-CoV-2-associated. Using the MIRA data, each spike-specific TCR was mapped to the spike region that the TCR reacts to and placed in a CD4 or CD8 class. Log10-transformed breadth and depth values were compared by one-way ANOVA with Sidak's multiple comparisons tests. TCRdb holds this immuneACCESS table with in-frame rearrangements only. Some clones are missing; in checked studies, unresolved V genes explain under half, and the rest has no known cause. V and J calls and clone size are those listed in that table; D and trimming were worked out from the DNA. Counted in this sample were 120,000 or so clones; less than 95% of them appeared once. The top ten hold nearly 4.5% of the sample.

Regarding this clone: It has no known antigen specificity. No much larger clone is present one base from it, and per-base qualities are unavailable.

CDR1 and CDR2 were assigned from the germline V gene as SGHVS and FNYEAQ. V sheds 0 bases and J sheds 2 bases, leaving 10 bases between their ends. Including cysteine and phenylalanine, the CDR3 has 16 amino acids. Only CDR3 DNA remains: 48 bases, in frame from the first base. This clonotype was sampled from an adult in good health. Sequenced here: peripheral blood, sampled on day 0 of MenACWY control vaccination. This sequence uses TRBV7-6 and TRBJ2-2; the D gene is not confidently resolved. The sequenced DNA: TGTGCCAGCAGCTTAGCGCCTGGCGGTAACACCGGGGAGCTGTTTTTT. Translated, this is CASSLAPGGNTGELFF.